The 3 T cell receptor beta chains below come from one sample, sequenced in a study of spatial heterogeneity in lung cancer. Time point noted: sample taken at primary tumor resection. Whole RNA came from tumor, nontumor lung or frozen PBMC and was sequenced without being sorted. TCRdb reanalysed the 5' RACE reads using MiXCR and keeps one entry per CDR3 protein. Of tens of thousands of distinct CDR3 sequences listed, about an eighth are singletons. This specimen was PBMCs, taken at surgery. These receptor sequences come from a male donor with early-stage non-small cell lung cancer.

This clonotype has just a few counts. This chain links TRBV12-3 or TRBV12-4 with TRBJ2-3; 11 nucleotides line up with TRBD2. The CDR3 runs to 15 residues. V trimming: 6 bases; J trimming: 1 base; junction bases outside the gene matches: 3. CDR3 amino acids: CASRFSGRGTDTQYF. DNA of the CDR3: TGTGCCAGCAGATTTAGCGGGAGGGGCACAGATACGCAGTATTTT.

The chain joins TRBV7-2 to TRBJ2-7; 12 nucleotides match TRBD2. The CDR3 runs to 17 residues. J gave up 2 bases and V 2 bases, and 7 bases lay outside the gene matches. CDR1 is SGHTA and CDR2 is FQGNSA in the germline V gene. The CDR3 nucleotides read TGTGCCAGCAGCTTAACCCCTAGCGGGAGGGGGGCCTACGAGCAGTACTTC. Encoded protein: CASSLTPSGRGAYEQYF.

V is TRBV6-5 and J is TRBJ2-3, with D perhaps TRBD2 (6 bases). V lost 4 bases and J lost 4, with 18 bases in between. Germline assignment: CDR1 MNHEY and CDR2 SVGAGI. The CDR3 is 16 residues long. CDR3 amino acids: CASSLNRGLGADTQYF. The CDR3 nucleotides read TGTGCCAGCAGTTTAAACCGGGGACTGGGGGCAGATACGCAGTATTTT.